The 21 T cell receptor beta chains given below trace back to one sample, sequenced in a study of low-dose radiotherapy and immunotherapy resistance in tumors. TRAV- and TRBV-specific primers, spanning alpha and beta chains, primed first-strand cDNA. TCR amplification ran 15 to 25 PCR cycles using constant-region and V-primer adapter primers. TCRdb recomputed calls from the reads with MiXCR, one row per CDR3 protein. The profile shows about 58,000 distinct CDR3 sequences, around a quarter of them singletons. Time point noted: after trial treatment. Noted treatment: LDRT plus nivolumab, ipilimumab, low-dose cyclophosphamide and aspirin (RACIN trial). Source: PBMCs, taken after low-dose radiotherapy plus immunotherapy. The receptors were gathered from a male donor with prostate cancer.

This clonotype was seen at least ten times. The chain employs TRBV20-1 and TRBJ2-7; TRBD2 aligns across 10 bases. V lost 2 bases and J lost 11; bases outside the gene matches: 18. CDR1 and CDR2 from the germline V gene are DFQATT and SNEGSKA (reference sequence). The CDR3 is made up of 16 amino acids. CDR3 amino acids: CSARRAGGPRGSLEYF. CDR3 bases: TGCAGTGCTAGACGAGCGGGAGGGCCGAGGGGCTCCTTGGAGTACTTC.

The CDR3 bases are TGTGCCAGCAGTTGGACAGCTAGCGGGAGGGCCGACGATACGCAGTATTTT. Its protein is CASSWTASGRADDTQYF. This sequence joins TRBV28 and TRBJ2-3, with 12 bases aligning to TRBD2. V gave up 4 bases and J gave up 6 bases; unmatched junction bases: 11. The CDR3 sequence is 17 residues long. Germline lookup yields CDR1 MDHEN and CDR2 SYDVKM.

Worth noting for this clonotype: One end of the junction varies from germline; a read error may be responsible. The chain recombines TRBV6-2 or TRBV6-3 with TRBJ1-6; D unresolved. CDR3 length equals 13 residues. The germline gives CDR1 MNHEY, CDR2 SVGEGT. The CDR3 DNA is TGTGCCGGCAGTGAACCCGCAGCTTCACCCCTCCACTTT. It codes for CAGSEPAASPLHF.

This clonotype was detected only a few times. V is TRBV10-3 and J is TRBJ2-7, with 10 bases aligning to TRBD2. J gave up 5 bases and V 4 bases, and 8 bases lay outside the gene matches. Germline assignment: CDR1 ENHRY and CDR2 SYGVKD. This CDR3 comprises 15 residues. The CDR3 loop is CAISVVASGSDEQYF. In nucleotides, the CDR3 is TGTGCCATCAGTGTAGTCGCTAGCGGGAGCGACGAGCAGTACTTC.

This clonotype was picked up many times. The genes are TRBV9 and TRBJ2-3; 8 nucleotides agree with TRBD2. This CDR3 spans 16 amino acids. Per the germline V gene, CDR1 is SGDLS and CDR2 is YYNGEE. Trimming took 0 bases from V and 2 from J; bases not matched to a gene: 5. The CDR3 protein is CASSVAAGGYTDTQYF. As DNA, the CDR3 is TGTGCCAGCAGCGTAGCCGCGGGGGGATACACAGATACGCAGTATTTT.

This clonotype was recorded many times. The chain has TRBV30 and TRBJ1-5; the match to TRBD1 covers 8 bases. The germline V gene has CDR1 GTSNPN and CDR2 SVGIG (reference sequence). After removal of 0 bases from V and 2 bases from J, the junction contained 3 bases not matched to a gene. The CDR3 length is 15 residues. This CDR3 reads CAWSVGQGGNQPQHF. DNA for the CDR3: TGTGCCTGGAGTGTCGGACAGGGTGGCAATCAGCCCCAGCATTTT.

The chain links TRBV6-2 or TRBV6-3 to TRBJ2-7; a possible D gene is TRBD2 (6 bases). CDR1 is MNHEY and CDR2 is SVGEGT in the germline V gene. Between the trimmed V and J ends, which lost 8 bases and 1 base, there was a span of 18 bases. This CDR3 has 15 residues. CDR3 sequence (DNA): TGTGCCAGCGGTCTAGCGTGGGCCTTATCCTACGAGCAGTACTTC. Protein product: CASGLAWALSYEQYF.

This clonotype was seen ten or more times. The missing conserved phenylalanine or tryptophan at the end of this CDR3 makes a read error likely. The limits of the CDR3 on the DNA are not certain, so only TCRdb's listed CDR3 is given. The chain joins TRBV20-1 to TRBJ2-1; the D segment call TRBD1 is taken from the table without a DNA check. Germline V gives CDR1 DFQATT, CDR2 SNEGSKA (reference sequence). The CDR3 extends over 11 residues, inclusive of both ends. The CDR3 protein is CSPRGGGLGGV.

This clonotype occurred many times. The genes are TRBV5-4 and TRBJ2-5; D may be TRBD2 (6 bases). The CDR3 runs 15 residues. Trimming shortened V by 5 bases and J by 5 bases, and 19 bases separated the two germline ends. The germline gives CDR1 SGHNT, CDR2 YYREEE (reference sequence). CDR3 nucleotide sequence: TGTGCCAGCAGTAGAAGTCACGGGGGTGTGGAGACCCAGTACTTC. It translates to CASSRSHGGVETQYF.

This clonotype has just a few counts. The V gene is TRBV6-2 or TRBV6-3, the J gene TRBJ2-3; D may be TRBD2 (5 bases). Germline V gene lookup returns CDR1 MNHEY and CDR2 SVGEGT. Trimming shortened V by 4 bases and J by 0 bases, and 8 bases separated the two germline ends. This CDR3 is built from 14 residues. CDR3 sequence reads: CASSSRTSTDTQYF. CDR3 in DNA: TGTGCCAGCAGTTCCCGGACTAGCACAGATACGCAGTATTTT.

Ten or more counts support this clonotype. V gene TRBV6-2 or TRBV6-3 combines with J gene TRBJ2-1; D tentatively reads TRBD1 or TRBD2 (5 bases each). The V end was cut by 7 bases, the J end by 0 bases, with 13 bases between. CDR1 MNHEY and CDR2 SVGEGT come from the germline V gene. The CDR3 runs 15 residues. The CDR3 DNA reads as TGTGCCAGCACCATCAGGGAGCCCTCCTACAATGAGCAGTTCTTC. Its protein product is CASTIREPSYNEQFF.

The chain is built from TRBV29-1 and TRBJ1-4; D is unresolved. V lost 0 bases to trimming and J lost 3 bases, with 11 bases between them. This CDR3 contains 15 residues. Germline values: CDR1 SQVTM, CDR2 ANQGSEA. DNA of the CDR3: TGCAGCGTTGAAGAGCCCGGGGTTGCTAATGAAAAACTGTTTTTT. Its protein is CSVEEPGVANEKLFF. The complete variable domain, with remaining parts taken from reference TRBV29-1 and TRBJ1-4, reads SAVISQKPSRDICQRGTSLTIQCQVDSQVTMMFWYRQQPGQSLTLIATANQGSEATYESGFVIDKFPISRPNLTFSTLTVSNMSPEDSSIYLCSVEEPGVANEKLFFGSGTQLSVL.

This clonotype has ten or more counts. The gene calls are TRBV28 and TRBJ2-7, with D perhaps matching TRBD2 (6 bases). Germline CDR1 and CDR2: MDHEN and SYDVKM. CDR3 length equals 16 residues. The V end was cut by 3 bases, the J end by 0 bases, with 15 bases between. The CDR3 reads CASSFAGTADSYEQYF. The CDR3 DNA reads as TGTGCCAGCAGTTTTGCAGGGACTGCTGACTCCTACGAGCAGTACTTC.

Sample share makes this clonotype medium-sized (0.01 to 0.1%). V is TRBV5-4 and J is TRBJ2-2; 9 bases are a match to TRBD1. V lost 3 bases and J lost 4; bases outside the gene matches: 7. Per the germline V gene, CDR1 is SGHNT and CDR2 is YYREEE (reference sequence). CDR3 length: 16 amino acids. CDR3 DNA: TGTGCCAGCAGCTCAGGACAGGGGCCGGTCACCGGGGAGCTGTTTTTT. Amino acids: CASSSGQGPVTGELFF.

Ten or more counts support this clonotype. The V and J genes are TRBV3-1 and TRBJ2-3, with 7 positions matching TRBD2. Germline V CDR1 and CDR2: LGHDT, YNNKEL (reference sequence). The CDR3 loop spans 13 amino acids. Trimming cost V 9 bases and J 0 bases; bases outside gene matches: 3. The CDR3, as DNA: TGTGCCAGTCATAGCGGGAGCACAGATACGCAGTATTTT. The encoded protein is CASHSGSTDTQYF.

This clonotype was detected many times. V is TRBV7-6 and J is TRBJ2-2; TRBD1 might be the D (5 bases). Trimming took off 1 base at V and 3 bases at J, with 9 bases between the two ends. Germline CDR1 SGHVS, CDR2 FNYEAQ. The CDR3 has 15 amino acids. The DNA for the CDR3 is TGTGCCAGCAGCTTAGAGGACATCTACACCGGGGAGCTGTTTTTT. Its protein is CASSLEDIYTGELFF.

In this sample, this clonotype turned up many times. The chain couples TRBV28 to TRBJ2-4; 8 positions match TRBD1. The V and J ends lost 5 bases and 6 bases, in that order; junction bases with no gene match: 6. Germline CDR1 reads MDHEN; CDR2 reads SYDVKM. This CDR3 region has 14 residues. CDR3 sequence reads: CASSRRGLVNIQYF. CDR3 coding DNA: TGTGCCAGCAGTCGCAGGGGGCTGGTAAACATTCAGTACTTC. The variable domain in full, completed from reference TRBV28 and TRBJ2-4, reads DVKVTQSSRYLVKRTGEKVFLECVQDMDHENMFWYRQDPGLGLRLIYFSYDVKMKEKGDIPEGYSVSREKKERFSLILESASTNQTSMYLCASSRRGLVNIQYFGAGTRLSVL.

Many counts were recorded for this clonotype. This chain connects TRBV5-4 to TRBJ2-5; no clear D. Trimming shortened V by 3 bases and J by 1 base, and 4 bases separated the two germline ends. The CDR3 is 12 amino acids. Germline V gives CDR1 SGHNT, CDR2 YYREEE (reference sequence). In DNA form, the CDR3 reads TGTGCCAGCAGCTCGAGCCAAGAGACCCAGTACTTC. It yields the protein CASSSSQETQYF.

Ten or more counts support this clonotype. The chain links TRBV11-2 to TRBJ2-3; 12 bases are a match to TRBD2. V gave up 1 base and J gave up 7 bases; unmatched junction bases: 6. The CDR3 is 16 residues long. In germline, CDR1 is SGHAT, CDR2 FQNNGV. The CDR3 loop reads CASSLALAGGQNTQYF. As DNA, the CDR3 is TGTGCCAGCAGCTTAGCACTAGCGGGGGGACAGAATACGCAGTATTTT.

The table lists this clonotype with many counts. This rearrangement joins TRBV29-1 to TRBJ2-3, with 7 bases identical to TRBD2. After removal of 0 bases from V and 4 bases from J, the junction contained 10 bases not matched to a gene. This CDR3 is 16 amino acids long. CDR1 and CDR2 (germline): SQVTM, ANQGSEA. CDR3 coding DNA: TGCAGCGTTGAAGATGGGAGGGGCCTGAAGTCAGATACGCAGTATTTT. Protein: CSVEDGRGLKSDTQYF.

This clonotype showed up many times. This rearrangement joins TRBV11-2 to TRBJ2-7, with 7 bases aligning to TRBD1. CDR3 length: 18 amino acids. V gave up 5 bases and J gave up 4 bases; unmatched junction bases: 20. In germline, CDR1 is SGHAT, CDR2 FQNNGV. The CDR3, as DNA: TGTGCCAGCAGCCTCGCCCGAGACAGGGTGGGGTGGTCGTACGAGCAGTACTTC. Residues: CASSLARDRVGWSYEQYF.